The 9 T cell receptor beta chains given below trace back to one sample, sequenced in a study of T cell clones after liver transplantation. Profiling relied on immunoSEQ multiplex PCR, and the TCRdb table lists in-frame clones only, not all of them. The table shows around 97,000 clones, with about 80% occurring only once. Sequencing used CD4+ T cells from blood, obtained around 49 months after liver transplant. Every receptor here comes from a human patient who received a liver transplant. Some T cells here may be from the graft donor.

The chain uses TRBV27 and TRBJ2-5; D possibly corresponds to TRBD2 (5 bases). V was pared by 7 bases and J by 2 bases, with 14 bases between. The germline V gene has CDR1 MNHEY and CDR2 SMNVEV (reference sequence). This CDR3 has 14 amino acids. The CDR3 DNA is TGTGCCAGCAAGCCTCTAGCATCGCAAGAGACCCAGTACTTC. It translates to CASKPLASQETQYF.

The rearrangement links TRBV7-2 to TRBJ1-1; possibly TRBD1 for D (6 bases). Germline V lookup: CDR1 SGHTA, CDR2 FQGNSA. V lost 4 bases to trimming and J lost 2 bases, with 14 bases between them. The CDR3 is made up of 15 amino acids. CDR3: CASSYPQGGNTEAFF. The CDR3 DNA is TGTGCCAGCAGCTACCCACAGGGTGGTAACACTGAAGCTTTCTTT.

This chain uses TRBV7-3 with TRBJ2-1; the D gene is possibly TRBD2 (5 bases). Germline V gene data show CDR1 as SGHTA and CDR2 as FQGTGA. The CDR3 totals 15 residues. V was clipped by 4 bases and J by 7 bases, with 17 bases between them. Here the CDR3 reads CASSSLGGPGNEQFF. DNA of the CDR3: TGTGCCAGCAGCTCCCTTGGCGGTCCGGGAAATGAGCAGTTCTTC. Full variable domain (missing parts from reference TRBV7-3 and TRBJ2-1): GAGVSQTPSNKVTEKGKYVELRCDPISGHTALYWYRQSLGQGPEFLIYFQGTGAADDSGLPNDRFFAVRPEGSVSTLKIQRTERGDSAVYLCASSSLGGPGNEQFFGPGTRLTVL.

This clone is a singleton in its sample. This chain links TRBV4-2 with TRBJ2-7; 8 positions match TRBD1. This CDR3 has 16 residues. With 2 bases clipped from V and 5 bases from J, the junction kept 11 bases outside the gene matches. Germline CDR1 and CDR2: LGHNA and YNFKEQ. CDR3 nucleotides: TGTGCCAGCAGCCAACTCGCTGGACAGGGTTCGCACGAGCAGTACTTC. It yields the protein CASSQLAGQGSHEQYF.

The rearrangement uses TRBV10-1 and TRBJ2-1; D is uncertain. The CDR3 is made up of 13 amino acids. V shed 8 bases and J shed 0 bases, with 8 bases lying between them. Germline V gene lookup returns CDR1 WNHNN and CDR2 SYGVQD (reference sequence). CDR3 amino acids: CASQFSSYNEQFF. The CDR3 DNA reads as TGCGCCAGCCAATTCAGCTCCTACAATGAGCAGTTCTTC.

The chain combines TRBV6-6 with TRBJ2-5, with 10 bases aligning to TRBD2. From germline, CDR1 is MNHNY and CDR2 SVGAGI (reference sequence). The CDR3 extends over 14 amino acids. V dropped 7 bases and J dropped 7; count of bases not matched to a gene: 9. CDR3 protein: CASTQSRTSGTQYF. DNA for the CDR3: TGTGCCAGCACTCAATCCCGGACTAGCGGGACCCAGTACTTC.

This chain uses TRBV13 with TRBJ2-1, with 10 bases lining up with TRBD1. CDR1 PRHDT and CDR2 FYEKMQ come from the germline V gene (reference sequence). The CDR3 runs 14 residues. V trimming: 6 bases; J trimming: 7 bases; junction bases outside the gene matches: 6. This chain's CDR3 is CASRDGDRGNEQFF. CDR3 bases: TGTGCCAGCAGAGACGGGGACAGGGGAAATGAGCAGTTCTTC.

The genes are TRBV29-1 and TRBJ1-5, with D hard to call. Trimming cost V 4 bases and J 2 bases, with 9 bases left between them. From germline, CDR1 is SQVTM and CDR2 ANQGSEA. There are 13 residues in the CDR3. The CDR3 is CSVGGSRNQPQHF. The CDR3 coding sequence is TGCAGCGTTGGAGGCAGTCGCAATCAGCCCCAGCATTTT.

The gene calls are TRBV28 and TRBJ2-1; 8 bases match TRBD2. Germline lookup yields CDR1 MDHEN and CDR2 SYDVKM. The V gene end was trimmed by 5 bases and the J gene end by 13 bases; junction bases not matched to a gene: 7. This CDR3 spans 12 amino acids. The CDR3 DNA reads as TGTGCCAGCAGTCCTCCGGGACTAGGACAGTTCTTC. Translation: CASSPPGLGQFF.